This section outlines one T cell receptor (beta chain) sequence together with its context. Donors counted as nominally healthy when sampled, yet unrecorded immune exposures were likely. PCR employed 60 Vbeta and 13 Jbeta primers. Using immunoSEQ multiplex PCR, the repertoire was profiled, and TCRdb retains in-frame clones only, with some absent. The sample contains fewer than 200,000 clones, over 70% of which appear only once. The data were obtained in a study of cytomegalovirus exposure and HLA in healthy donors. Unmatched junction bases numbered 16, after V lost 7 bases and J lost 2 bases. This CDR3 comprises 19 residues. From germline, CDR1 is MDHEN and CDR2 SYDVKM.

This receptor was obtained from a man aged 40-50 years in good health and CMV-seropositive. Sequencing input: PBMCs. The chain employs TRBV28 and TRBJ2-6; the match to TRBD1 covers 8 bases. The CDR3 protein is CASIPQGAGGYTGANVLTF. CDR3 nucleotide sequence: TGTGCCAGCATTCCGCAGGGAGCAGGGGGCTATACTGGGGCCAACGTCCTGACTTTC.